These T cell receptor beta chains were read from a single sample in a study of blood T cell repertoires in COVID-19. Assay used: immunoSEQ multiplex PCR; TCRdb lists only in-frame clones, some missing. Of some 330,000 clones detected, approximately 88% appear once; the ten largest clones hold about 3.9%. The sequencing input was peripheral blood. These receptor sequences come from a woman between 50 and 59 years old with active or convalescent COVID-19. Each CDR3 is given with its conserved first and last residue. D genes are given only for firm matches. Only part of the rows carry a size: once, few, many, or a class if the clone is expanded.

cdr3_length	v_call	d_call	clone_size	j_call	cdr3_nt	cdr3_aa
13	TRBV7-6	TRBD1	.	TRBJ1-2	TGTGCCAGCAGCTTATCCGGGACAGGTGGCTACACCTTC	CASSLSGTGGYTF
13	TRBV5-1	TRBD1	.	TRBJ2-2	TGCGCCAGCAAGGGACAGGGGGCCGGGGAGCTGTTTTTT	CASKGQGAGELFF
15	TRBV7-8	TRBD1	.	TRBJ2-7	TGTGCCAGCAGCTTAGGGACAGGGGTATCCTACGAGCAGTACTTC	CASSLGTGVSYEQYF
17	TRBV5-1	TRBD2	.	TRBJ2-3	TGCGCCAGCAGCCCGACTAGCGGGGGCCGAGGCACAGATACGCAGTATTTT	CASSPTSGGRGTDTQYF
14	TRBV19	.	.	TRBJ2-1	TGTGCCAGTAACACGGGATGGGGCTACAATGAGCAGTTCTTC	CASNTGWGYNEQFF
15	TRBV4-1	TRBD1	.	TRBJ1-1	TGCGCCAGCAGCCCCCGGACAGGACAGAACACTGAAGCTTTCTTT	CASSPRTGQNTEAFF
15	TRBV7-6	TRBD2	.	TRBJ2-1	TGTGCCAGCAGCTTAAGGAGCGGGGCTTACAATGAGCAGTTCTTC	CASSLRSGAYNEQFF
18	TRBV19	.	.	TRBJ2-3	TGTGCCAGTAGTCCCCCTCTAGGTTCGACCCGGAGGACAGATACGCAGTATTTT	CASSPPLGSTRRTDTQYF
12	TRBV5-1	.	few	TRBJ1-1	TGCGCCAGCAGCCAGGGGAGAACTGAAGCTTTCTTT	CASSQGRTEAFF
15	TRBV5-1	.	.	TRBJ2-2	TGCGCCAGCAGCGAAATGGGGGGGAACACCGGGGAGCTGTTTTTT	CASSEMGGNTGELFF
12	TRBV3-1/TRBV3-2	TRBD1	once	TRBJ1-1	TGTGCCAGCAGCCCCCAGGGGGCTGAAGCTTTCTTT	CASSPQGAEAFF
13	TRBV10-3	.	.	TRBJ2-2	TGTGCCACGGACAGTCCGAACACCGGGGAGCTGTTTTTT	CATDSPNTGELFF
16	TRBV5-1	TRBD2	.	TRBJ2-5	TGCGCCAGCAGCTCCCAGAGCGGGGGGGGGCTAGAGACCCAGTACTTC	CASSSQSGGGLETQYF
13	TRBV6-6	TRBD1	.	TRBJ2-7	TGTGCCAGTGACAGGGGACGGACCTACGAGCAGTACTTC	CASDRGRTYEQYF
13	TRBV15	.	.	TRBJ1-3	TGTGCCACCAGCATAGATAGGGGCAGCACCATATATTTT	CATSIDRGSTIYF
14	TRBV5-4	TRBD1	.	TRBJ1-2	TGTGCCAGCAGCTCTATACAGGGGGCGCATGGCTACACCTTC	CASSSIQGAHGYTF
15	TRBV7-9	.	.	TRBJ1-1	TGTGCCAGCAGCTTAGCCGAATCGGTCTTGGCTGAAGCTTTCTTT	CASSLAESVLAEAFF
16	TRBV13	TRBD1	.	TRBJ1-1	TGTGCCAGCAGCTTAGGCCTTAGGACAGGGGGCACTGAAGCTTTCTTT	CASSLGLRTGGTEAFF
15	TRBV6-5	TRBD1	.	TRBJ2-7	TGTGCCAGCAGTAGAGACAGGGGGAGCTCCTACGAGCAGTACTTC	CASSRDRGSSYEQYF
15	TRBV5-1	TRBD1	.	TRBJ2-7	TGCGCCAGCAGCTTTGAGACAGGGAGCTCCTACGAGCAGTACTTC	CASSFETGSSYEQYF
14	TRBV6-2/TRBV6-3	TRBD2	.	TRBJ2-1	TGTGCTAGCAGCGGGGGGGGGCCCCATTTTGAGCAGTTCTTC	CASSGGGPHFEQFF